The sequence of this TCR beta chain was determined in a study of shared clonotypes between healthy human individuals. Whole-study results and caveats: Approximately 5% of naive CD4 clonotypes were shared across four donors.

Naive CD8 cells lacked CD45RO, underwent positive selection for CCR7 and left out terminally differentiated effector memory CD45RA+ cells. The assay was immunoSEQ multiplex PCR, and TCRdb's table has in-frame clones only and misses some. Altogether about 2.1 million clones are present, around 93% being singletons, with the ten largest covering roughly 1.7%. A single count supports this clone. What it binds is unknown. Sequenced: naive CD8+ T cells from PBMCs. This TCR was sampled from a man aged 18 to 35 in good health. Some clones in this sample may be carry-over from other donors' samples.

DNA for the CDR3: TGTGCCAGCAGTGACGTGGCTGTTGTAGCAACGCAGTATTTT. Translation gives CASSDVAVVATQYF. V usage is TRBV6-1 and J usage is TRBJ2-3; the D is unclear. CDR1 MNHNS and CDR2 SASEGT come from the germline V gene. V was clipped by 3 bases and J by 9 bases, with 16 bases between them. The CDR3 contains 14 residues.